Listed below are T cell receptor beta chains from one sample, sequenced in a study of radiation and T cells in renal cell carcinoma. Some clones are missing from TCRdb's copy, which holds only in-frame ones; the method was immunoSEQ multiplex PCR. The table has about 130,000 clones, around 81% seen once. The sequences come from blood, collected from a patient whose treatment included radiotherapy and nephrectomy. The receptors originated from a man between 45 and 60 years old with renal cell carcinoma. Both conserved end residues are part of each CDR3. The order of the fields is V gene, clone size, D gene, J gene, CDR3 DNA, CDR3 protein. D genes are given only for firm matches. Size tells how often a clone was seen (once, few, many) or the class of an expanded clone, and some rows leave it out.

TRBV6-5	few	TRBD1	TRBJ1-1	TGTGCCAGCAGTGCCACTACAGGGGTTAGGACTGAAGCTTTCTTT	CASSATTGVRTEAFF
TRBV6-1	.	TRBD2	TRBJ2-5	TGTGCCAGCAGTGGGACTAGCGGGGGAAAAGAGACCCAGTACTTC	CASSGTSGGKETQYF
TRBV6-6	.	TRBD1	TRBJ1-5	TGTGCCAGCAGTTATGAAACAGGGGGCAATCAGCCCCAGCATTTT	CASSYETGGNQPQHF
TRBV5-5	.	.	TRBJ2-5	TGTGCCAGCAGCCCTACCCAAGAGACCCAGTACTTC	CASSPTQETQYF
TRBV18	.	TRBD1	TRBJ1-5	TGTGCCAGCTCACCGACGGGACAGCCCAATCAGCCCCAGCATTTT	CASSPTGQPNQPQHF
TRBV4-1	.	.	TRBJ2-5	TGCGCCAGCAGCCAAGTTTCCTCGCGGGAGACCCAGTACTTC	CASSQVSSRETQYF
TRBV2	.	.	TRBJ2-7	TGTGCCAGCCGCTCCTATGGCGAGCAGTACTTC	CASRSYGEQYF
TRBV5-1	.	.	TRBJ2-5	TGCGCCAGCAGCTTTGGACAGTACCAAGAGACCCAGTACTTC	CASSFGQYQETQYF
TRBV9	.	TRBD1	TRBJ1-4	TGTGCCAGCAGCCAGGGGGCCCACGTAAGTGAGGAAAAACTGTTTTTT	CASSQGAHVSEEKLFF
TRBV7-9	.	.	TRBJ1-1	TGTGCCAGCAGCTTAGAAGGCAGGGGGAACACTGAAGCTTTCTTT	CASSLEGRGNTEAFF
TRBV18	.	.	TRBJ1-3	TGTGCCAGCTCATCCACAGAGCTCTCTGGAAACACCATATATTTT	CASSSTELSGNTIYF
TRBV7-2	.	TRBD1	TRBJ1-1	TGTGCCAGCAGCTCCCGACAGGGTAACGGGAACACTGAAGCTTTCTTT	CASSSRQGNGNTEAFF
TRBV9	.	TRBD2	TRBJ2-3	TGTGCCTCCGCCCAGGGACTAGCGGGAGAGGGTACGCAGTATTTT	CASAQGLAGEGTQYF
TRBV6-6	.	TRBD1	TRBJ2-4	TGTGCCAGCCAACTCGACAGGGCTGCTGCCGAAAACATTCAGTACTTC	CASQLDRAAAENIQYF
TRBV5-4	.	.	TRBJ1-2	TGTGCCAGCAGCCCCCCCCACGGGATCGGCTACACCTTC	CASSPPHGIGYTF
TRBV2	once	.	TRBJ1-1	TGTGCCAGCAGTGGGGCAGGGTTGGAAGCTTTCTTT	CASSGAGLEAFF
TRBV2	.	.	TRBJ2-2	TGTGCCAGCATCCGGACAGAGAACACCGGGGAGCTGTTTTTT	CASIRTENTGELFF
TRBV11-2	.	TRBD2	TRBJ2-3	TGTGCCAGCAGCTTACTAGCGGGGGCCCGCACAGATACGCAGTATTTT	CASSLLAGARTDTQYF
TRBV6-5	.	.	TRBJ1-4	TGTGCCAGCAGTTACTCGTCGTCTCTTGTCGAAAAACTGTTTTTT	CASSYSSSLVEKLFF
TRBV10-1	.	TRBD2	TRBJ2-5	TGCGCCAGCAGTGAGGCTAGCGGGAGTGGGGAGACCCAGTACTTC	CASSEASGSGETQYF
TRBV4-2	.	TRBD1	TRBJ2-3	TGTGCCAGCAGCCAAGCCGCAGGGGGCGCAGATACGCAGTATTTT	CASSQAAGGADTQYF
TRBV28	.	.	TRBJ1-6	TGTGCCAGCAACGGGGTCACCCTCCACTTT	CASNGVTLHF
TRBV29-1	.	.	TRBJ1-2	TGCAGCGTTGAGGGACTAGGGGGCTACACCTTC	CSVEGLGGYTF
TRBV5-1	.	.	TRBJ2-5	TGCGCCAGCAGCTTGGAGGCAGAGTGGGAGACCCAGTACTTC	CASSLEAEWETQYF
TRBV10-3	.	TRBD2	TRBJ2-3	TGTGCCATCAGTGAGACATACCCTAGCGGGGGGACAGATACGCAGTATTTT	CAISETYPSGGTDTQYF
TRBV7-8	once	.	TRBJ2-7	TGTGCCAGCAGCTTTGACGGATTCTCCTACGAGCAGTACTTC	CASSFDGFSYEQYF